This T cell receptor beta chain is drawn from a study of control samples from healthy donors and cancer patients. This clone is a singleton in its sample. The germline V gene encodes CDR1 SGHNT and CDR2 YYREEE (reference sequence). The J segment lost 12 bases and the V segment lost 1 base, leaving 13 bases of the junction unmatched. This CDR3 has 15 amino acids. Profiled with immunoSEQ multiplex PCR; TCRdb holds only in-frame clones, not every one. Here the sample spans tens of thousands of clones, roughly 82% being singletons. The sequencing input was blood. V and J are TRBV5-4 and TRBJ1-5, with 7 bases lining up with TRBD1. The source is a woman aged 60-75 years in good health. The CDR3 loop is CASSLFGQATSHQHF. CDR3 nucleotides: TGTGCCAGCAGCTTGTTTGGACAGGCCACCTCCCACCAGCATTTT.